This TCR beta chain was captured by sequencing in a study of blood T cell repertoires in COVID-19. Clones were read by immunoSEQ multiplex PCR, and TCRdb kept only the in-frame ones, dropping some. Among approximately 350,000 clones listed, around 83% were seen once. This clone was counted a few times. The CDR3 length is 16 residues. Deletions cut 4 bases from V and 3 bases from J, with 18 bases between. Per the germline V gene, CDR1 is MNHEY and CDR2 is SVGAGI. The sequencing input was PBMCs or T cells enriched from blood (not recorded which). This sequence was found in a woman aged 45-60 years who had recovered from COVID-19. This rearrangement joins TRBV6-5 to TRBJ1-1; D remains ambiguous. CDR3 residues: CASSSAGGNKYTEAFF. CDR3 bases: TGTGCCAGCAGTTCCGCAGGAGGGAATAAGTACACTGAAGCTTTCTTT.